These T cell receptor beta chains were read from a single sample in a study of beta chain features in type 1 diabetes. Produced via immunoSEQ multiplex PCR; TCRdb's table is partial and in-frame only. The sample has about 300,000 clones; roughly 12% are singletons. Sequences were obtained from naive CD4+ T cells from blood. These receptors originate from a woman aged 18-29 years with type 1 diabetes. The CDR3 runs from the conserved cysteine through the conserved F or W. D genes are given only for firm matches. The size of a clone is reported for some rows only, either as once, few or many, or as a class for expanded clones.

v_gene	d_gene	abundance	len	j_gene	CDR3nt	CDR3aa
TRBV9	-	-	12	TRBJ1-2	TGTGCCAGCAGCGTGGACAATTATGGCTACACCTTC	CASSVDNYGYTF
TRBV4-3	TRBD1	few	15	TRBJ2-3	TGCGCCAGCAGTCGCGGACAGGCCCGGGTAGATACGCAGTATTTT	CASSRGQARVDTQYF
TRBV28	TRBD2	-	17	TRBJ2-5	TGTGCCAGCAGTTTAGGGACCGGGACTAGCGGCCAAGAGACCCAGTACTTC	CASSLGTGTSGQETQYF
TRBV30	-	few	11	TRBJ1-2	TGTGCCTGGAGGGAGACCGTTGGCTACACCTTC	CAWRETVGYTF
TRBV12-5	TRBD1	few	19	TRBJ2-3	TGTGCTAGTGCCTCTCCTGGGACAGGGGGTGCCTCTAGCACAGATACGCAGTATTTT	CASASPGTGGASSTDTQYF
TRBV18	-	-	13	TRBJ2-7	TGTGCCAGCTCACCCGACAGGTACTACGAGCAGTACTTC	CASSPDRYYEQYF
TRBV5-1	-	-	14	TRBJ2-5	TGCGCCAGCAGCTTGGACTATCCTCAAGAGACCCAGTACTTC	CASSLDYPQETQYF
TRBV5-1	TRBD1	-	19	TRBJ2-1	TGCGCCAGCGCTACGGGACAGTCCCCTCCTATAGGCTCCTACAATGAGCAGTTCTTC	CASATGQSPPIGSYNEQFF
TRBV15	-	few	15	TRBJ2-5	TGTGCCACCAGCACCCGGGCAGGGGATTCGGAGACCCAGTACTTC	CATSTRAGDSETQYF
TRBV5-1	-	-	13	TRBJ2-3	TGCGCCAGCAGCTTGGGGTCGGCAGATACGCAGTATTTT	CASSLGSADTQYF
TRBV27	TRBD1	-	14	TRBJ2-1	TGTGCCAGCAGGCCGGGACAGTCATACAATGAGCAGTTCTTC	CASRPGQSYNEQFF
TRBV30	TRBD2	few	13	TRBJ2-7	TGTGCCTGGAGTGAGACTAGCAGCTACGAGCAGTACTTC	CAWSETSSYEQYF
TRBV30	-	-	12	TRBJ1-5	TGTGCCTGGGGACTCCGCCTGGGGCCCCAGCATTTT	CAWGLRLGPQHF
TRBV4-1	TRBD1	few	19	TRBJ1-5	TGCGCCAGCAGCCTACAAACGAGGACAGGGGGCGGATCAAGGCAGCCCCAGCATTTT	CASSLQTRTGGGSRQPQHF
TRBV30	-	few	15	TRBJ2-7	TGTGCCTGGAGTCCCCGACAGCTGACCTCCTACGAGCAGTACTTC	CAWSPRQLTSYEQYF
TRBV11-2	TRBD1	-	17	TRBJ2-5	TGTGCCAGCAGCTTATTGGGACCGGGACAGGGATCTGGGACCCAGTACTTC	CASSLLGPGQGSGTQYF
TRBV2	-	few	15	TRBJ2-1	TGTGCCAGCAGTGAAGGACAGGTTGTGATCAATGAGCAGTTCTTC	CASSEGQVVINEQFF
TRBV7-2	-	-	14	TRBJ1-4	TGTGCCAGCAGCTTGGAGGCCTACAATGAAAAACTGTTTTTT	CASSLEAYNEKLFF
TRBV15	TRBD2	-	17	TRBJ2-1	TGTGCCACCAGCAGTTTCCTTCGCGGGGGAAGGGTCCCTGAGCAGTTCTTC	CATSSFLRGGRVPEQFF
TRBV18	-	-	14	TRBJ1-1	TGTGCCAGCTCAACGGGACACGCGAACACTGAAGCTTTCTTT	CASSTGHANTEAFF
TRBV19	TRBD2	-	17	TRBJ2-1	TGTGCCAGTAGTAAAACTAGCGGGAGATGGGCTAGCAATGAGCAGTTCTTC	CASSKTSGRWASNEQFF
TRBV18	TRBD1	once	14	TRBJ1-2	TGTGCCAGCTCACCAGGGCGACAGGGCTTTGGCTACACCTTC	CASSPGRQGFGYTF
TRBV4-3	TRBD1	few	15	TRBJ1-2	TGCGCCAGCAGCCAGGGGGGGACAGGGGGATATGGCTACACCTTC	CASSQGGTGGYGYTF
TRBV5-6	-	-	15	TRBJ1-5	TGTGCCAGCAGCTTGAGACACGCCGGAAGGCAGCCCCAGCATTTT	CASSLRHAGRQPQHF
TRBV14	TRBD1	-	15	TRBJ2-5	TGTGCCAGCAGCTGGGACAGGGGTCGTTTTGAGACCCAGTACTTC	CASSWDRGRFETQYF
TRBV28	TRBD2	few	14	TRBJ2-7	TGTGCCAGCAGCGCAGGGACTAGCAGGTTCGAGCAGTACTTC	CASSAGTSRFEQYF
TRBV11-2	TRBD1	-	13	TRBJ2-1	TGTGCCAGCAGCTTAGGACGACAGGGTTGGAAGTTCTTC	CASSLGRQGWKFF
TRBV5-1	-	few	14	TRBJ1-5	TGCGCCAGCAGCTTGGGGGACATCAATCAGCCCCAGCATTTT	CASSLGDINQPQHF
TRBV7-9	TRBD2	few	15	TRBJ2-2	TGTGCCAGCAGCCGCTCTAGCGGAAACACCGGGGAGCTGTTTTTT	CASSRSSGNTGELFF
TRBV7-2	-	-	13	TRBJ1-2	TGTGCCAGCAGCCCAACAGGGCTGGGTGGCTACACCTTC	CASSPTGLGGYTF
TRBV9	TRBD1	few	14	TRBJ2-7	TGTGCCAGCAGTCGGACAGGTTCTACCTACGAGCAGTACTTC	CASSRTGSTYEQYF
TRBV7-9	TRBD2	-	17	TRBJ2-1	TGTGCCAGCAGCTTAAAGGGGAGGGGAACATGGGACAATGAGCAGTTCTTC	CASSLKGRGTWDNEQFF
TRBV20-1	-	-	11	TRBJ1-1	TGCAGTGCTAGCCGGGACACTGAAGCTTTCTTT	CSASRDTEAFF
TRBV2	-	-	16	TRBJ1-5	TGTGCCAGCCCTCGCAGGGCAAGACAGGCTAATCAGCCCCAGCATTTT	CASPRRARQANQPQHF
TRBV5-4	TRBD2	-	17	TRBJ2-3	TGTGCCAGCAGCTTGAGGAGCGGGGGCTATAGCACAGATACGCAGTATTTT	CASSLRSGGYSTDTQYF
TRBV28	-	few	13	TRBJ2-5	TGTGCCAGCAGTTTATCAGAGGGAGAGACCCAGTACTTC	CASSLSEGETQYF
TRBV18	-	-	13	TRBJ2-2	TGTGCCAGCTCACCAACGGGGAGAGGGGAGCTGTTTTTT	CASSPTGRGELFF
TRBV7-9	-	-	14	TRBJ2-3	TGTGCCAGCAGCTTAGACTCCACCACAGATACGCAGTATTTT	CASSLDSTTDTQYF
TRBV11-2	-	few	16	TRBJ2-1	TGTGCCAGCAGCTTAGATCGGGTTAGCGTCTACAATGAGCAGTTCTTC	CASSLDRVSVYNEQFF
TRBV6-5	TRBD1	-	13	TRBJ1-1	TGTGCCAGCAGTGGGACAGCGAACACTGAAGCTTTCTTT	CASSGTANTEAFF
TRBV10-3	TRBD1	few	15	TRBJ2-5	TGTGCCATCAGAGCCACAGGGGCGGCCCAAGAGACCCAGTACTTC	CAIRATGAAQETQYF
TRBV29-1	-	few	16	TRBJ2-1	TGCAGCGTCGGTAACCGGGATAGCGGTCCCTACAATGAGCAGTTCTTC	CSVGNRDSGPYNEQFF
TRBV5-1	TRBD2	few	15	TRBJ2-3	TGCGCCAGCAGCTTATCTAGCGGAACGACAGATACGCAGTATTTT	CASSLSSGTTDTQYF
TRBV6-6	-	few	14	TRBJ1-2	TGTGCCAGCACCCGGGAGTTTTCGGGGGATGGCTACACCTTC	CASTREFSGDGYTF
TRBV4-3	-	-	16	TRBJ2-2	TGCGCCAGCAGCCACCACCCGACAGCGAACACCGGGGAGCTGTTTTTT	CASSHHPTANTGELFF
TRBV6-5	TRBD1	few	13	TRBJ2-3	TGTGCCACCCGGGACAGGTACACAGATACGCAGTATTTT	CATRDRYTDTQYF
TRBV19	TRBD1	-	16	TRBJ1-5	TGTGCCAGTATGAGGGGACAGACTTATAGCAATCAGCCCCAGCATTTT	CASMRGQTYSNQPQHF
TRBV7-3	TRBD2	-	15	TRBJ2-1	TGTGCCAGCAGCTTAGGACTAGCGGGAGGGGGGGAGCAGTTCTTC	CASSLGLAGGGEQFF
TRBV7-2	TRBD1	-	15	TRBJ1-2	TGTGCCAGCAGCTTAGGACAGGGCCCCTCTATAGGCTACACCTTC	CASSLGQGPSIGYTF
TRBV30	-	few	11	TRBJ2-1	TGTGCCTGGAGTCAGGGGAATGAGCAGTTCTTC	CAWSQGNEQFF
TRBV9	-	-	14	TRBJ2-5	TGTGCCAGCAGCAAGACAGGTTTTCAAGAGACCCAGTACTTC	CASSKTGFQETQYF
TRBV2	TRBD2	few	15	TRBJ2-2	TGTGCCAGCAGTGTGCTAGCGGGGGGAACCGGGGAGCTGTTTTTT	CASSVLAGGTGELFF
TRBV5-1	TRBD2	-	15	TRBJ2-5	TGCGCCAGCAGCGCGGGACTACGGGTTAAAGAGACCCAGTACTTC	CASSAGLRVKETQYF
TRBV19	TRBD1	-	18	TRBJ2-6	TGTGCCAGTAGTCTCCTCCCCGGGACAGGGTCCGGGGCCAACGTCCTGACTTTC	CASSLLPGTGSGANVLTF
TRBV9	-	-	12	TRBJ2-7	TGTGCCAGCAGCGGGAGTGTGAACGAGCAGTACTTC	CASSGSVNEQYF
TRBV5-5	-	few	15	TRBJ2-5	TGTGCCAGCAGCCCACCCCCCAGCGAAGGCCAGACCCAGTACTTC	CASSPPPSEGQTQYF
TRBV27	-	-	13	TRBJ1-1	TGTGCCAGCAGTTTAACAGGGAACACTGAAGCTTTCTTT	CASSLTGNTEAFF